The present T cell receptor beta chain was sequenced within a study of blood T cell repertoires in COVID-19. The overall study: COVID-19 samples, acute and convalescent, were from the United States, Italy and Spain. The cDNA or gDNA used as material had been derived from T cells, B-cell-depleted T cells, or PBMCs.

How the authors handled the data: For nucleated cells, counts were estimated from reference gene primer amplification. Only in-frame clones appear in the TCRdb table, and some are missing; sequencing was by immunoSEQ multiplex PCR. That table supplies the V and J calls and clone size; D and trimming were determined from the DNA. The sample yields 95,000 to 100,000 clones, around 90% seen once. With V trimmed by 0 bases and J by 6 bases, 11 bases remained unmatched. This CDR3 spans 17 amino acids. The chain recombines TRBV23-1 with TRBJ1-5; 7 bases fit TRBD1. TRBV23-1 is an ORF for which the function is uncertain. This TCR derives from a man over 45 with acute or convalescent COVID-19. The sample was peripheral blood. CDR3 protein: CASSQSKGAQEVQPQHF. CDR3 coding DNA: TGCGCCAGCAGTCAATCGAAGGGGGCGCAGGAGGTTCAGCCCCAGCATTTT.